What follows are 7 T cell receptor beta chains derived from one specimen sequenced in a study of shared clonotypes between healthy human individuals. Only CD45RO-negative cells positively selected for CCR7 counted as naive CD8 cells, so terminally differentiated effector memory CD45RA+ cells were excluded. TCRdb's table, derived via immunoSEQ multiplex PCR, lists solely in-frame clones and lacks some. Here the sample spans more than 500,000 clones, approximately 95% being singletons. The sequencing sample was made of naive CD8+ T cells sorted from blood. The source is a woman in her 30s in good health.

A few counts support this clone. This sequence joins TRBV4-1 and TRBJ1-5; 8 bases are shared with TRBD1. The V and J ends lost 1 base and 5 bases, in that order; junction bases with no gene match: 4. Germline CDR1 is MGHRA and CDR2 is YSYEKL. The CDR3 runs 15 residues. CDR3 loop: CASSQATGGHQPQHF. CDR3 in DNA: TGCGCCAGCAGCCAAGCAACAGGGGGGCATCAGCCCCAGCATTTT.

The chain employs TRBV11-2 and TRBJ2-5, with TRBD2 as a possible D gene (5 bases). CDR1 and CDR2 (germline): SGHAT, FQNNGV. This CDR3 contains 13 residues. The V end was cut by 4 bases, the J end by 13 bases, with 19 bases between. The DNA of the CDR3 is TGTGCCAGCAGCTCCGTAGTAACGGGCCGGGGGTACTTC. Translating it yields CASSSVVTGRGYF.

The chain uses TRBV11-1 and TRBJ2-1; tentative D call: TRBD2 (6 bases). In germline, CDR1 is SGHAT, CDR2 FQDESV (reference sequence). Trimming left V 5 bases short and J 2 bases short, with 10 bases between. The CDR3 has 14 amino acids. CDR3 nucleotides: TGTGCCAGCAGCCGGGAGAGCCCCTACAATGAGCAGTTCTTC. Residues: CASSRESPYNEQFF.

The rearrangement joins TRBV13 to TRBJ2-2; 9 nucleotides align to TRBD2. Unmatched junction bases numbered 8, after V lost 5 bases and J lost 4 bases. The CDR3 sequence is 16 residues long. Germline V gene lookup returns CDR1 PRHDT and CDR2 FYEKMQ (reference sequence). The CDR3, as DNA: TGTGCCAGCAGCCGATGGACTAGCGAGATCACCGGGGAGCTGTTTTTT. It translates to CASSRWTSEITGELFF.

The CDR3 spells CASSGPGNSNQPQHF. The CDR3 coding sequence is TGTGCCAGCAGCGGGCCAGGGAATAGCAATCAGCCCCAGCATTTT. The rearrangement links TRBV9 to TRBJ1-5; D perhaps matches TRBD1 (5 bases). Germline assignment: CDR1 SGDLS and CDR2 YYNGEE. The CDR3 has 15 amino acids. V dropped 3 bases and J dropped 0 bases, with 10 bases sitting between them.

This chain joins TRBV7-9 and TRBJ2-5; a weak D match, TRBD1 (5 bases). The J call is uncertain, as TRBJ2-7 better fits the DNA end. Germline assignment: CDR1 SEHNR and CDR2 FQNEAQ (reference sequence). CDR3 length: 14 residues. The CDR3 protein is CASSLGGRVPEQYF. The CDR3 DNA follows: TGTGCCAGCAGCTTAGGGGGCAGGGTTCCCGAGCAGTACTTC.

V is TRBV29-1 and J is TRBJ2-1; TRBD2 matches 11 bases. V shed 0 bases, J shed 0 bases, and the junction held 16 bases outside the gene matches. The CDR3 extends over 21 amino acids. In germline, CDR1 is SQVTM, CDR2 ANQGSEA. DNA of the CDR3: TGCAGCGTTGAAGACCTAAGCGGGACTAGCGGACAAATAAGCTCCTACAATGAGCAGTTCTTC. Protein: CSVEDLSGTSGQISSYNEQFF.